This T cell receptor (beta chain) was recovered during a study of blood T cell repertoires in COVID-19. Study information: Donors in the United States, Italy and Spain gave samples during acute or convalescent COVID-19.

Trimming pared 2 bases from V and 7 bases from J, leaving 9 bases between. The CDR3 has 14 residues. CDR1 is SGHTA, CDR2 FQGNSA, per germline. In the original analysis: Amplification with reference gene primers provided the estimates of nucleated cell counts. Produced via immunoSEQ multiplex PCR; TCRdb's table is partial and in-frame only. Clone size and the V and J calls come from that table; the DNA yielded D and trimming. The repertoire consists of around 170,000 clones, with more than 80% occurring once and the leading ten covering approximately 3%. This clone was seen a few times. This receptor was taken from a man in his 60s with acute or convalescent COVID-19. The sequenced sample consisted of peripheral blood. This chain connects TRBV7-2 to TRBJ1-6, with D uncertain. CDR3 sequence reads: CASSLLGENSPLHF. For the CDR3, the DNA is TGTGCCAGCAGCTTACTCGGGGAGAATTCACCCCTCCACTTT.